Below are 25 T cell receptor beta chains sequenced from a single sample in a study of CD8 T cells in Susac syndrome (dated by TCRdb to between 2019 and 2020). Libraries came from the immunoSEQ multiplex PCR assay. RNA was extracted with the RNeasy kit and 0.5 to 1 ug was reverse transcribed using random hexamers. The public sequencing data were trimmed at Q25 with fastp and processed into clonotypes with MiXCR by TCRdb, which kept only in-frame beta chains. Every distinct CDR3 protein forms one entry, paired with its most common genes and DNA. The sample contains about 180,000 distinct CDR3 sequences, 85% to 95% of them found a single time. Of the sample, roughly 0.16% is held by the ten largest clones. The specimen sequenced was CD8+ T cells from PBMCs. Every receptor here comes from a human donor with multiple sclerosis.

The chain joins TRBV7-9 to TRBJ2-5, with D tentatively TRBD2 (6 bases). V gave up 6 bases and J gave up 3 bases, with 17 bases separating them. This CDR3 has 15 residues. Germline CDR1 SEHNR, CDR2 FQNEAQ (reference sequence). DNA for the CDR3: TGTGCCAGCAGGCCGCAGGAAGGGAGGAAAGAGACCCAGTACTTC. The encoded protein is CASRPQEGRKETQYF.

The V gene is TRBV4-1, the J gene TRBJ1-5; D not certain. CDR1 MGHRA and CDR2 YSYEKL come from the germline V gene. Trimming stripped 1 base from V and 0 bases from J, with 10 bases between. The CDR3 totals 16 residues. The CDR3 nucleotides are TGCGCCAGCAGCCAAGTTTGGCCAGATAGCAATCAGCCCCAGCATTTT. Translated, it gives CASSQVWPDSNQPQHF.

The V and J genes are TRBV9 and TRBJ2-5; either TRBD1 or TRBD2 may fit D (5 bases each). Trimming left V 2 bases short and J 6 bases short, with 8 bases between. The CDR3 sequence is 12 residues long. CDR1 is SGDLS and CDR2 is YYNGEE in the germline V gene. This CDR3 reads CASSVGDQTQYF. The CDR3 DNA follows: TGTGCCAGCAGCGTGGGGGACCAGACCCAGTACTTC.

The chain recombines TRBV2 with TRBJ2-2; possibly TRBD2 for D (6 bases). CDR1 is SNHLY and CDR2 is FYNNEI in the germline V gene. V lost 6 bases and J lost 0, with 11 bases in between. The CDR3 covers 15 residues. The CDR3 region is CASRGDFANTGELFF. The DNA of the CDR3 is TGTGCCAGCAGGGGGGACTTCGCGAACACCGGGGAGCTGTTTTTT.

This chain joins TRBV29-1 and TRBJ2-7, with a weak D call TRBD2 (6 bases). Germline CDR1 SQVTM, CDR2 ANQGSEA. This CDR3 spans 14 amino acids. Trimming left V 2 bases short and J 1 base short, with 12 bases between. For the CDR3, the DNA is TGCAGCGTTGAAATGCGGGGATCGTCCTACGAGCAGTACTTC. Encoded protein: CSVEMRGSSYEQYF.

The genes are TRBV7-9 and TRBJ2-1; D is unclear. Germline lookup yields CDR1 SEHNR and CDR2 FQNEAQ (reference sequence). V lost 4 bases and J lost 4, with 11 bases in between. The CDR3 has 14 residues. Here the CDR3 reads CASSSQIRYNEQFF. CDR3 DNA: TGTGCCAGCAGCTCCCAGATCCGTTACAATGAGCAGTTCTTC.

This clonotype occurred once. The chain combines TRBV3-1 with TRBJ2-1, with D possibly matching TRBD2 (7 bases). The length of the CDR3 is 16 residues. The V gene lost 1 base and the J gene lost 8 bases, with 18 bases spanning the gap. Germline V gene lookup returns CDR1 LGHDT and CDR2 YNNKEL (reference sequence). Here the CDR3 reads CASSQVRGGAGDEQFF. In nucleotides, the CDR3 is TGTGCCAGCAGCCAAGTGAGAGGGGGGGCTGGGGATGAGCAGTTCTTC.

This sequence joins TRBV2 and TRBJ1-6; 12 nucleotides line up with TRBD1. After removal of 7 bases from V and 9 bases from J, the junction contained 4 bases not matched to a gene. Germline-derived CDR1 and CDR2 are SNHLY and FYNNEI. The CDR3 spans 14 residues. The CDR3 DNA sequence: TGTGCCAGCAAGGCGGGACAGGGGGCTTCACCCCTCCACTTT. Its protein is CASKAGQGASPLHF.

This chain links TRBV15 with TRBJ1-1; possible D gene TRBD1, 5 bases. The germline V and J ends were trimmed by 4 bases and 3 bases, with 6 bases remaining between them. Germline V lookup: CDR1 LNHNV, CDR2 YYDKDF (reference sequence). The CDR3 spans 12 residues. The CDR3 loop is CATSTGYTEAFF. The CDR3 nucleotides are TGTGCCACCAGCACAGGGTACACTGAAGCTTTCTTT.

This chain uses TRBV24-1 with TRBJ2-2; D might be TRBD2 (5 bases). Germline loops: CDR1 KGHDR, CDR2 SFDVKD. The CDR3 loop spans 16 amino acids. With 3 bases removed from V and 3 bases from J, the gap between germline ends came to 13 bases. The CDR3 sequence is CATSDTRVSDTGELFF. The CDR3 region has the DNA TGTGCCACCAGTGATACTAGGGTCTCGGACACCGGGGAGCTGTTTTTT.

The chain has TRBV4-1 and TRBJ2-1; D remains ambiguous. Germline-derived CDR1 and CDR2 are MGHRA and YSYEKL. V was pared by 4 bases and J by 0 bases, with 13 bases between. CDR3 size: 16 residues. CDR3 sequence reads: CASSPSLSSSYNEQFF. The DNA of the CDR3 is TGCGCCAGCAGCCCCTCTCTGTCCAGCTCCTACAATGAGCAGTTCTTC.

This rearrangement joins TRBV4-1 to TRBJ2-1; D not certain. V gave up 3 bases and J gave up 3 bases, with 6 bases separating them. CDR1 is MGHRA and CDR2 is YSYEKL in the germline V gene. This CDR3 spans 13 amino acids. CDR3 in amino acids: CASSQHNYNEQFF. The CDR3 region has the DNA TGCGCCAGCAGCCAGCATAACTACAATGAGCAGTTCTTC.

The chain recombines TRBV3-1 with TRBJ2-1, with no clear D. Trimming shortened V by 4 bases and J by 10 bases, and 20 bases separated the two germline ends. Germline-derived CDR1 and CDR2 are LGHDT and YNNKEL (reference sequence). The CDR3 extends over 15 amino acids. The CDR3 is CASSLEGSHSEEQFF. CDR3 nucleotide sequence: TGTGCCAGCAGCCTCGAAGGGTCCCACAGCGAGGAGCAGTTCTTC.

The chain couples TRBV20-1 to TRBJ2-7; a weak D match, TRBD1 (5 bases). The CDR3 sequence is 13 residues long. Germline values: CDR1 DFQATT, CDR2 SNEGSKA (reference sequence). V was cut by 6 bases and J by 3 bases, with 15 bases left in between. The CDR3 protein is CSAKQGYLYEQYF. As DNA, the CDR3 is TGCAGTGCAAAGCAGGGCTACCTCTACGAGCAGTACTTC.

V usage is TRBV7-9 and J usage is TRBJ2-7; D possibly uses TRBD1 or TRBD2 (5 bases each). Germline values: CDR1 SEHNR, CDR2 FQNEAQ (reference sequence). V shed 5 bases and J shed 7 bases, with 15 bases lying between them. The CDR3 spans 13 residues. CDR3 protein: CASSLWTGREQYF. DNA of the CDR3: TGTGCCAGCAGCCTGTGGACGGGACGGGAGCAGTACTTC.

This clonotype occurred once. The J gene is TRBJ2-1, the V gene TRBV12-3 or TRBV12-4; unclear D gene. Trimming took off 0 bases at V and 5 bases at J, with 8 bases between the two ends. The CDR3 contains 14 residues. CDR3 bases: TGTGCCAGCAGTTTAGCCGGGTCCAACAATGAGCAGTTCTTC. Protein: CASSLAGSNNEQFF.

The gene calls are TRBV15 and TRBJ1-1; no firm D call. Trimming took 4 bases from V and 1 from J, leaving 7 bases between them. The CDR3 is 13 residues long. Germline CDR1 is LNHNV and CDR2 is YYDKDF (reference sequence). The CDR3, as DNA: TGTGCCACCAGCAAGGCCTCGAACACTGAAGCTTTCTTT. It translates to CATSKASNTEAFF. Looking up the rest from reference TRBV15 and TRBJ1-1 gives the full variable domain: DAMVIQNPRYQVTQFGKPVTLSCSQTLNHNVMYWYQQKSSQAPKLLFHYYDKDFNNEADTPDNFQSRRPNTSFCFLDIRSPGLGDTAMYLCATSKASNTEAFFGQGTRLTVV.

CDR3 in DNA: TGTGCCACCAGCAGAAGCTCCGTTTTCCACGAGCAGTACTTC. Residues: CATSRSSVFHEQYF. This chain links TRBV15 with TRBJ2-7, with D unresolved. With 2 bases removed from V and 5 bases from J, the gap between germline ends came to 13 bases. There are 14 residues in the CDR3. The germline CDR1 and CDR2 sequences are LNHNV and YYDKDF (reference sequence).

The rearrangement links TRBV20-1 to TRBJ2-1; D gene ambiguous. Trimming removed 6 bases at V and 9 bases at J, with 9 bases between. The CDR3 extends over 10 amino acids. The V gene's germline CDR1 is DFQATT and CDR2 SNEGSKA (reference sequence). The CDR3 loop reads CSARTLEQFF. The CDR3 coding sequence is TGCAGTGCCCGGACGCTTGAGCAGTTCTTC.

The chain recombines TRBV15 with TRBJ2-7; the D gene is possibly TRBD2 (7 bases). This CDR3 is built from 14 residues. V was shortened by 3 bases and J by 6 bases, with 15 bases between the two germline ends. Germline V gene lookup returns CDR1 LNHNV and CDR2 YYDKDF (reference sequence). CDR3 loop: CATSSRGGVSEQYF. DNA for the CDR3: TGTGCCACCAGCAGCCGCGGGGGCGTGAGCGAGCAGTACTTC.

This clonotype was recorded once. As DNA, the CDR3 is TGTGCCAGCAGCCGATTGACTAGCGGGAGGGCCCGTCCGGAGACCCAGTACTTC. Translation gives CASSRLTSGRARPETQYF. This chain joins TRBV3-1 and TRBJ2-5, with 14 bases identical to TRBD2. The germline V gene has CDR1 LGHDT and CDR2 YNNKEL (reference sequence). There are 18 residues in the CDR3. V shed 4 bases and J 5 bases; nucleotides not matched to a gene: 12.

This chain links TRBV29-1 with TRBJ1-3; 8 nucleotides line up with TRBD1. Germline lookup yields CDR1 SQVTM and CDR2 ANQGSEA. V shed 6 bases and J 0 bases; nucleotides not matched to a gene: 7. The CDR3 covers 15 residues. The CDR3 DNA sequence: TGCAGCGTCGACGGACAGGGTGGCTCTGGAAACACCATATATTTT. It translates to CSVDGQGGSGNTIYF.

This rearrangement joins TRBV3-1 to TRBJ2-7; no definite D call. CDR3 length: 14 residues. Between the trimmed V and J ends, which lost 1 base and 0 bases, there was a span of 7 bases. Germline V gives CDR1 LGHDT, CDR2 YNNKEL (reference sequence). CDR3 sequence (DNA): TGTGCCAGCAGCCAAGGCCCTAGCTCCTACGAGCAGTACTTC. This codes for CASSQGPSSYEQYF.

This chain uses TRBV9 with TRBJ1-1; unclear D gene. V gave up 4 bases and J gave up 8 bases, with 15 bases separating them. This CDR3 has 13 residues. Germline CDR1 and CDR2: SGDLS and YYNGEE. The DNA for the CDR3 is TGTGCCAGCAGCCCCCGTGCCCGCGAGGAAGCTTTCTTT. Translation: CASSPRAREEAFF. Full variable domain (missing parts from reference TRBV9 and TRBJ1-1): DSGVTQTPKHLITATGQRVTLRCSPRSGDLSVYWYQQSLDQGLQFLIQYYNGEERAKGNILERFSAQQFPDLHSELNLSSLELGDSALYFCASSPRAREEAFFGQGTRLTVV.

CDR3 coding DNA: TGTGCCAGCAGCCATCACTCGGGACTAGCGAACCTCTACGAGCAGTACTTC. Residues: CASSHHSGLANLYEQYF. The chain has TRBV14 and TRBJ2-7; the match to TRBD2 covers 10 bases. From germline, CDR1 is SGHDN and CDR2 FVKESK. V shed 3 bases, J shed 3 bases, and the junction held 11 bases outside the gene matches. This CDR3 comprises 17 residues.